This T cell receptor (beta chain) was recorded in a study of blood T cells in healthy people across ages. Findings and caveats of the study: Any conclusive comparison of naive versus antigen-experienced cells was prevented by using unsorted PBMCs.

This clonotype was observed a handful of times. Its antigen remains unknown. Primers used in a second PCR of about 7 to 12 cycles were a sample-barcoded 5' primer and a J-beta primer mix. MiXCR was run by TCRdb on the 5' RACE reads, yielding one entry per CDR3 protein. Of around 970,000 distinct CDR3 sequences in the sample, roughly 47% were seen once. V was clipped by 1 base and J by 4 bases, with 16 bases between them. The CDR3 consists of 15 residues. The V gene's germline CDR1 is DFQATT and CDR2 SNEGSKA (reference sequence). The V gene is TRBV20-1, the J gene TRBJ2-5; TRBD2 might be the D (6 bases). Sequencing input: blood. The sequence was obtained from a woman aged 55-69 years in good health. The CDR3 DNA reads as TGCAGTGCTAGAGGAGAAGCGGGCCACCCAGAGACCCAGTACTTC. Translated, it gives CSARGEAGHPETQYF.